A single sample is the source of the 23 T cell receptor beta chains below, sequenced in a study of cytomegalovirus exposure and HLA in healthy donors. The PCR used 60 Vbeta and 13 Jbeta primers. Generated by immunoSEQ multiplex PCR, the TCRdb table keeps only in-frame clones and is missing some. The sample has 100,000 or so clones, around 80% seen once. The source material was PBMCs. All receptors come from a woman in her fifties or sixties in good health and CMV-seropositive.

This clone was recorded a few times. V is TRBV11-1 and J is TRBJ2-7; unclear D gene. The germline V gene encodes CDR1 SGHAT and CDR2 FQDESV (reference sequence). Trimming removed 1 base at V and 3 bases at J, with 10 bases between. The CDR3 runs 14 residues. The CDR3 DNA sequence: TGTGCCAGCAGCTTAGTAGCTCCGTTCTACGAGCAGTACTTC. Its translation: CASSLVAPFYEQYF.

This clone has a handful of counts. This rearrangement joins TRBV10-3 to TRBJ2-7, with 12 bases identical to TRBD2. V dropped 6 bases and J dropped 6; count of bases not matched to a gene: 6. The V gene's germline CDR1 is ENHRY and CDR2 SYGVKD. CDR3 length: 14 amino acids. The chain's CDR3 is CAIRDTSGGTEQYF. CDR3 coding DNA: TGTGCCATCAGGGACACTAGCGGGGGGACCGAGCAGTACTTC.

This chain uses TRBV6-5 with TRBJ1-1, with a weak D call TRBD1 (6 bases). The CDR3 totals 12 residues. Germline values: CDR1 MNHEY, CDR2 SVGAGI. V gave up 9 bases and J gave up 7 bases, with 15 bases separating them. For the CDR3, the DNA is TGTGCCAGTGCTTTTGGACAGTTTGAAGCTTTCTTT. Its protein product is CASAFGQFEAFF.

The chain recombines TRBV27 with TRBJ2-2; 10 nucleotides line up with TRBD1. V trimming: 4 bases; J trimming: 4 bases; junction bases outside the gene matches: 3. The germline V gene has CDR1 MNHEY and CDR2 SMNVEV (reference sequence). This CDR3 contains 15 residues. In DNA, the CDR3 is TGTGCCAGCAGTTCCGGGACAGGGGCCACCGGGGAGCTGTTTTTT. The encoded protein is CASSSGTGATGELFF.

The rearrangement links TRBV4-2 to TRBJ1-4, with TRBD1 identical over 7 bases. This CDR3 is built from 13 residues. J gave up 8 bases and V 1 base, and 1 base lay outside the gene matches. Germline CDR1 reads LGHNA; CDR2 reads YNFKEQ. CDR3 coding DNA: TGTGCCAGCAGCCAAGGGACAGGAGAAAAACTGTTTTTT. This encodes CASSQGTGEKLFF.

This chain connects TRBV2 to TRBJ1-4; 8 bases align to TRBD1. Germline CDR1 reads SNHLY; CDR2 reads FYNNEI. Trimming at V came to 6 bases and at J to 11 bases, leaving 5 bases not matched to a gene. CDR3 length: 12 residues. CDR3 DNA sequence: TGTGCCAGCAGGCCGGACAGGGAGAAACTGTTTTTT. Translated: CASRPDREKLFF. The whole variable domain, filled in from reference TRBV2 and TRBJ1-4, reads EPEVTQTPSHQVTQMGQEVILRCVPISNHLYFYWYRQILGQKVEFLVSFYNNEISEKSEIFDDQFSVERPDGSNFTLKIRSTKLEDSAMYFCASRPDREKLFFGSGTQLSVL.

The CDR3 protein is CASSTSQPYQPQHF. The CDR3 DNA reads TGTGCCAGCAGCACGTCACAACCCTATCAGCCCCAGCATTTT. This chain connects TRBV27 to TRBJ1-5; no clear D gene. With 6 bases removed from V and 5 bases from J, the gap between germline ends came to 14 bases. The CDR3 has 14 residues. Looked up from germline, CDR1 is MNHEY and CDR2 is SMNVEV (reference sequence).

J is TRBJ2-7 and V is TRBV5-1; 8 bases agree with TRBD1. The CDR3 is 14 amino acids. Losses at the gene ends were 4 bases for V and 2 bases for J; bases not matched to a gene: 5. Looked up from germline, CDR1 is SGHRS and CDR2 is YFSETQ. As DNA, the CDR3 is TGCGCCAGCAGCATGCAGGGGGCTGCCTACGAGCAGTACTTC. Protein sequence: CASSMQGAAYEQYF. The full variable domain, rest sourced from reference TRBV5-1 and TRBJ2-7, is KAGVTQTPRYLIKTRGQQVTLSCSPISGHRSVSWYQQTPGQGLQFLFEYFSETQRNKGNFPGRFSGRQFSNSRSEMNVSTLELGDSALYLCASSMQGAAYEQYFGPGTRLTVT.

This clone was seen only a few times. J is TRBJ1-1 and V is TRBV5-1; tentatively, D is TRBD1 (6 bases). The CDR3 runs to 16 residues. V lost 1 base and J 4 bases, leaving 17 bases between the germline ends. Germline CDR1 SGHRS, CDR2 YFSETQ. CDR3 sequence reads: CASSLSRGGGGTEAFF. The CDR3 nucleotides read TGCGCCAGCAGCTTGAGTCGCGGGGGCGGAGGCACTGAAGCTTTCTTT.

The chain carries TRBV19 and TRBJ2-5, with 8 bases aligning to TRBD1. Per germline, CDR1 LNHDA and CDR2 SQIVND (reference sequence). The CDR3 loop spans 15 amino acids. Unmatched junction bases numbered 7, after V lost 4 bases and J lost 3 bases. The CDR3 nucleotides are TGTGCCAGTAGTACACCCGGGACAGGTGAAGAGACCCAGTACTTC. This translates into CASSTPGTGEETQYF.

The chain is built from TRBV6-1 and TRBJ2-7; TRBD1 is a possible D gene (5 bases). V lost 10 bases, J lost 2 bases, and 18 bases lay in between. Per the germline V gene, CDR1 is MNHNS and CDR2 is SASEGT. The CDR3 has 14 residues. The CDR3 sequence is CATSAGQGTYEQYF. The CDR3 nucleotides are TGTGCCACCTCCGCAGGCCAGGGAACCTACGAGCAGTACTTC.

In the case of this clone: The junction differs from germline at one of its ends, possibly a read error. The V call is TRBV7-9, the J call TRBJ2-1, with TRBD2 identical over 15 bases. This CDR3 spans 16 amino acids. The germline V gene encodes CDR1 SEHNR and CDR2 FQNEAQ (reference sequence). CDR3 DNA: TGTTCCAGCAGCCAGGGACTAGCGGGAGGCTACAATGAGCAGTTCTTC. Translated: CSSSQGLAGGYNEQFF.

This chain joins TRBV5-1 and TRBJ1-3, with 9 bases aligning to TRBD1. Per the germline V gene, CDR1 is SGHRS and CDR2 is YFSETQ. The CDR3 sequence is 15 residues long. Trimming took 2 bases from V and 4 from J; bases not matched to a gene: 4. The CDR3 sequence: CASSFGQGLGNTIYF. As DNA, the CDR3 is TGCGCCAGCAGCTTTGGACAGGGGTTAGGAAACACCATATATTTT.

The V call is TRBV19, the J call TRBJ1-1; D is unresolved. CDR1 and CDR2 (germline): LNHDA, SQIVND (reference sequence). The CDR3 sequence is 16 residues long. The germline V and J ends were trimmed by 7 bases and 2 bases, with 20 bases remaining between them. CDR3 DNA: TGTGCCAGTAATACCTGGGGAGAAGGTCGTAACACTGAAGCTTTCTTT. Protein product: CASNTWGEGRNTEAFF.

This clone has a handful of counts. DNA for the CDR3: TGCGCCAGCAGCTATAGCGGGGGGGCCGGTGTTGAGCAGTTCTTC. It yields the protein CASSYSGGAGVEQFF. This rearrangement joins TRBV4-1 to TRBJ2-1; TRBD2 matches 11 bases. This CDR3 contains 15 residues. V lost 5 bases and J lost 9; bases outside the gene matches: 9. Germline V gives CDR1 MGHRA, CDR2 YSYEKL.

The rearrangement links TRBV18 to TRBJ1-5; 9 bases are shared with TRBD1. This CDR3 comprises 16 residues. Trimming at V came to 3 bases and at J to 3 bases, leaving 6 bases not matched to a gene. Germline-derived CDR1 and CDR2 are KGHSH and LQKENI. CDR3 DNA sequence: TGTGCCAGCTCACCGAGGACAGGGGATTTCAATCAGCCCCAGCATTTT. Residues: CASSPRTGDFNQPQHF.

This clone was counted only a few times. This chain connects TRBV9 to TRBJ2-7; a weak D match, TRBD1 (7 bases). CDR1 SGDLS and CDR2 YYNGEE come from the germline V gene. V lost 0 bases and J lost 2, with 15 bases in between. The CDR3 has 16 amino acids. The CDR3 sequence: CASSVGRDGTAYEQYF. In DNA form, the CDR3 reads TGTGCCAGCAGCGTAGGGAGGGATGGGACAGCCTACGAGCAGTACTTC.

The chain couples TRBV18 to TRBJ1-1; TRBD1 is a possible D gene (6 bases). This CDR3 region has 21 residues. Looked up from germline, CDR1 is KGHSH and CDR2 is LQKENI. V was cut by 1 base and J by 14 bases, with 41 bases left in between. CDR3 in DNA: TGTGCCAGCTCACCACTCATCGGGGGGCTAGAGGACGACACATGGCTTTACGAGGGGTTCTTT. It codes for CASSPLIGGLEDDTWLYEGFF.

This clone was seen a handful of times. V and J are TRBV9 and TRBJ2-3; D call uncertain. Per the germline V gene, CDR1 is SGDLS and CDR2 is YYNGEE. The V end was cut by 0 bases, the J end by 1 base, with 3 bases between. This CDR3 is built from 13 residues. CDR3 sequence reads: CASSVVGTDTQYF. Here the CDR3 DNA reads TGTGCCAGCAGCGTAGTAGGCACAGATACGCAGTATTTT.

The chain joins TRBV30 to TRBJ1-4; tentative D call: TRBD1 (5 bases). Germline loops: CDR1 GTSNPN, CDR2 SVGIG (reference sequence). This CDR3 has 15 amino acids. Trimming stripped 3 bases from V and 7 bases from J, with 18 bases between. As DNA, the CDR3 is TGTGCCTGGAGCAAACCCAGGGCGGGAGGTGAAAAACTGTTTTTT. Amino acid sequence: CAWSKPRAGGEKLFF.

V usage is TRBV5-6 and J usage is TRBJ2-7; 8 bases align to TRBD1. Germline CDR1 is SGHDT and CDR2 is YYEEEE. CDR3 length equals 14 residues. V shed 5 bases, J shed 4 bases, and the junction held 8 bases outside the gene matches. The CDR3 is CASSYNRGSYEQYF. CDR3 bases: TGTGCCAGCAGTTACAACAGGGGGAGTTACGAGCAGTACTTC.

This chain uses TRBV4-1 with TRBJ2-3, with TRBD2 as a possible D gene (5 bases). Germline lookup yields CDR1 MGHRA and CDR2 YSYEKL. CDR3 size: 16 residues. Trimming took 4 bases from V and 5 from J, leaving 19 bases between them. The CDR3, as DNA: TGCGCCAGCAGCCCACTAGGGCGGTTCCGGGGAGATACGCAGTATTTT. This gives the protein CASSPLGRFRGDTQYF.

The chain has TRBV5-1 and TRBJ2-1; 8 bases map to TRBD2. V shed 4 bases, J shed 1 base, and the junction held 7 bases outside the gene matches. This CDR3 is built from 16 residues. CDR1 and CDR2 (germline): SGHRS, YFSETQ. The CDR3 DNA is TGCGCCAGCAGCCGCGTCGCGGGAGGATCCTACAATGAGCAGTTCTTC. This codes for CASSRVAGGSYNEQFF.